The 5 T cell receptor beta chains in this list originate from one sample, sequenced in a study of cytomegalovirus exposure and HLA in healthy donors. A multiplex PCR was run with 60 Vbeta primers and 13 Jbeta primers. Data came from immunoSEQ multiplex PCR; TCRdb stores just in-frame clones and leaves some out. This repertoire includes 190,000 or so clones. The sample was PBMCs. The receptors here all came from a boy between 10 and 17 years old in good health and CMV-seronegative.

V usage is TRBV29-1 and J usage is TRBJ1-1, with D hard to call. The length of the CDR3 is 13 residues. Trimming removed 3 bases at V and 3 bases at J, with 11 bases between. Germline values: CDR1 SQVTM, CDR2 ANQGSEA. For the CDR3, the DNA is TGCAGCGTTGAGAGGATTTTGGACACTGAAGCTTTCTTT. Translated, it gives CSVERILDTEAFF.

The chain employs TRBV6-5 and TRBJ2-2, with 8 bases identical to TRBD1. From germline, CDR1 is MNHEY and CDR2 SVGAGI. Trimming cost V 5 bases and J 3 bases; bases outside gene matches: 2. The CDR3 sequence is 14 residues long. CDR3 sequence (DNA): TGTGCCAGCAGTAGGACAGGGTACACCGGGGAGCTGTTTTTT. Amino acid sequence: CASSRTGYTGELFF.

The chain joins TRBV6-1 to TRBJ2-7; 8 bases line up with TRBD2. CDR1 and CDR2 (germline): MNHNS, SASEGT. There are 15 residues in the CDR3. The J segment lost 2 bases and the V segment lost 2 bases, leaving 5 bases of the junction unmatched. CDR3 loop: CASSELAGLPYEQYF. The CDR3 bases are TGTGCCAGCAGTGAACTAGCGGGCCTACCCTACGAGCAGTACTTC.

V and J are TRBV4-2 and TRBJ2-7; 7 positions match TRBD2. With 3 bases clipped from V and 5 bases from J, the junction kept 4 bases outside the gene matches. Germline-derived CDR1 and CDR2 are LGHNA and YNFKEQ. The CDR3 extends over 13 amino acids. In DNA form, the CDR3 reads TGTGCCAGCAGCCAGAGGGACTATGACGAGCAGTACTTC. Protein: CASSQRDYDEQYF.

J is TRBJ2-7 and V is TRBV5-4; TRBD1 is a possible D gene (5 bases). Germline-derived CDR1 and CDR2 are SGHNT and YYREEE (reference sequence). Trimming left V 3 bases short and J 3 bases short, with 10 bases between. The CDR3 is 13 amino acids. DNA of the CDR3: TGTGCCAGCAGCTCCTGGACACACTACGAGCAGTACTTC. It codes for CASSSWTHYEQYF.